The clone carrying this TCR beta chain was seen a few times. What it binds is unknown. Unique molecular identifiers were present on cDNA, and template switching added a universal primer site. From the 5' RACE reads, TCRdb called clonotypes with MiXCR, one entry per CDR3 protein. The repertoire holds about 340,000 distinct CDR3 sequences, about 12% seen once, with approximately 7.5% in the top ten. This record belongs to a study of identical twins. The study's findings and limits: Monozygotic twin pairs showed more out-of-frame TCR alpha sharing than models estimated.

The CDR3 covers 10 residues. Trimming took off 5 bases at V and 3 bases at J, with 4 bases between the two ends. From germline, CDR1 is DFQATT and CDR2 SNEGSKA (reference sequence). Another study also made use of these data, one on yellow fever vaccine responses in identical twins.

The TCR was taken from a woman between 18 and 29 years old in good health. The gene calls are TRBV20-1 and TRBJ1-2; no clear D. The sequenced material came from CD8+ T cells sorted from blood. CDR3 DNA: TGCAGTGCTCCCTACTATGGCTACACCTTC. Its protein is CSAPYYGYTF.